The next 27 T cell receptor beta chains were all read from a single sample in a study of OX40 agonist ivuxolimab in advanced cancers. Sequenced by immunoSEQ multiplex PCR; TCRdb stores in-frame clones only, minus some. The sample has tens of thousands of clones; about 86% are singletons. Sequenced here: CD4+ or CD8+ T cells sorted from blood, sampled in a trial of the OX40 agonist ivuxolimab. These receptor sequences come from an adult with an advanced solid tumor such as melanoma, head and neck, liver or kidney cancer.

The rearrangement links TRBV5-1 to TRBJ1-2; 9 bases line up with TRBD1. CDR3 length equals 14 residues. The germline CDR1 and CDR2 sequences are SGHRS and YFSETQ. V was clipped by 3 bases and J by 2 bases; unmatched bases: 2. CDR3 loop: CASSSGTGNYGYTF. CDR3 coding DNA: TGCGCCAGCAGCTCCGGGACAGGGAACTATGGCTACACCTTC.

This sequence joins TRBV7-3 and TRBJ2-2, with 8 bases identical to TRBD1. Germline-derived CDR1 and CDR2 are SGHTA and FQGTGA. This CDR3 spans 14 amino acids. J was trimmed by 5 bases and V by 6 bases; bases with no gene match: 5. For the CDR3, the DNA is TGTGCCAGCAGGAGACAGGGGCGGACCGGGGAGCTGTTTTTT. Protein product: CASRRQGRTGELFF.

J is TRBJ1-5 and V is TRBV6-1; D not certain. The CDR3 extends over 13 amino acids. Germline V gene data show CDR1 as MNHNS and CDR2 as SASEGT. V was clipped by 1 base and J by 6 bases, with 7 bases between them. CDR3 amino acids: CASSEGVAQPQHF. CDR3 DNA: TGTGCCAGCAGTGAAGGTGTAGCTCAGCCCCAGCATTTT.

This chain joins TRBV5-6 and TRBJ2-4; D perhaps matches TRBD2 (5 bases). With 0 bases removed from V and 1 base from J, the gap between germline ends came to 14 bases. The CDR3 sequence is 17 residues long. From germline, CDR1 is SGHDT and CDR2 YYEEEE. This CDR3 is CASSLAGVVAAKNIQYF. CDR3 in DNA: TGTGCCAGCAGCTTGGCCGGGGTAGTGGCCGCCAAAAACATTCAGTACTTC.

In this sample, this clone turned up once. In DNA, the CDR3 is TGCGCCAGCAGCCAAGATGGTCAGTTCAATCAGCCCCAGCATTTT. This translates into CASSQDGQFNQPQHF. The gene calls are TRBV4-1 and TRBJ1-5; no reliable D call. CDR3 length: 15 residues. The V gene lost 0 bases and the J gene lost 3 bases, with 9 bases spanning the gap. The germline V gene encodes CDR1 MGHRA and CDR2 YSYEKL.

V usage is TRBV10-3 and J usage is TRBJ1-5, with a possible D match to TRBD1 (6 bases). This CDR3 comprises 13 residues. V gave up 6 bases and J gave up 5 bases, with 11 bases separating them. CDR1 and CDR2 from the germline V gene are ENHRY and SYGVKD. CDR3: CAIRLDSDQPQHF. CDR3 DNA: TGTGCCATCAGGTTGGACAGCGATCAGCCCCAGCATTTT.

The chain links TRBV10-3 to TRBJ2-4; 9 nucleotides line up with TRBD1. The CDR3 contains 13 residues. V was pared by 10 bases and J by 7 bases, with 8 bases of the junction left unmatched. Germline V gene data show CDR1 as ENHRY and CDR2 as SYGVKD. The CDR3: CASVQGAGNIQYF. The CDR3, as DNA: TGTGCCAGCGTACAGGGGGCGGGTAACATTCAGTACTTC.

V is TRBV7-3 and J is TRBJ1-2, with a tentative D call TRBD1 (6 bases). CDR1 is SGHTA and CDR2 is FQGTGA in the germline V gene. The CDR3 sequence is 16 residues long. Trimming stripped 5 bases from V and 8 bases from J, with 24 bases between. CDR3 DNA sequence: TGTGCCAGCAGCGACCGTCCCAGGGGCATGGTGGAAGGCTACACCTTC. Translation gives CASSDRPRGMVEGYTF.

The rearrangement links TRBV15 to TRBJ1-2; D gene uncertain. From germline, CDR1 is LNHNV and CDR2 YYDKDF (reference sequence). CDR3 length equals 12 residues. V was pared by 6 bases and J by 8 bases, with 13 bases between. CDR3 DNA: TGTGCCACCAGTACGGCTCGAAGCGGCTACACCTTC. Its protein is CATSTARSGYTF.

J is TRBJ1-1 and V is TRBV7-9; TRBD1 matches at 7 bases. Germline CDR1 SEHNR, CDR2 FQNEAQ (reference sequence). V shed 5 bases, J shed 4 bases, and the junction held 7 bases outside the gene matches. The CDR3 consists of 14 residues. This chain's CDR3 is CASSPPAGGTEAFF. CDR3 DNA sequence: TGTGCCAGCAGCCCACCGGCAGGGGGCACTGAAGCTTTCTTT.

The chain recombines TRBV19 with TRBJ2-3, with 9 bases fitting TRBD1. This CDR3 has 14 residues. Trimming took 5 bases from V and 2 from J; bases not matched to a gene: 2. Germline lookup yields CDR1 LNHDA and CDR2 SQIVND (reference sequence). CDR3 in amino acids: CASSRTGDTDTQYF. The CDR3 coding sequence is TGTGCCAGTAGTCGGACAGGGGACACAGATACGCAGTATTTT.

This clone was detected only once. The V gene is TRBV4-2, the J gene TRBJ2-5, with D uncertain. Germline CDR1 LGHNA, CDR2 YNFKEQ. The CDR3 spans 17 residues. The V end lost 4 bases, the J end lost 2 bases, and 20 bases lay between the germline ends. The CDR3 DNA is TGTGCCAGCAGCCGAGACTTGACTCTTAAACCTCAAGAGACCCAGTACTTC. Translating it yields CASSRDLTLKPQETQYF.

V and J are TRBV7-9 and TRBJ2-2; D gene uncertain. Germline lookup yields CDR1 SEHNR and CDR2 FQNEAQ (reference sequence). Trimming cost V 1 base and J 7 bases, with 16 bases left between them. This CDR3 has 16 residues. In DNA, the CDR3 is TGTGCCAGCAGCTTAGGGGTTGGCGAACTCGGCGGGGAGCTGTTTTTT. This sequence encodes CASSLGVGELGGELFF.

The chain employs TRBV6-5 and TRBJ1-2; D not resolved. Trimming removed 0 bases from V and 3 bases from J, with 8 bases in between. The germline V gene has CDR1 MNHEY and CDR2 SVGAGI. The CDR3 spans 14 residues. This CDR3 reads CASSYSSRDYGYTF. The CDR3 region has the DNA TGTGCCAGCAGTTACTCGTCCCGGGACTATGGCTACACCTTC.

This chain connects TRBV2 to TRBJ1-6; the D gene is possibly TRBD1 (6 bases). Germline lookup yields CDR1 SNHLY and CDR2 FYNNEI. V dropped 6 bases and J dropped 9 bases, with 15 bases sitting between them. This CDR3 is built from 14 residues. CDR3 nucleotide sequence: TGTGCCAGCAGAATACAGGGTAGCGGTTCACCCCTCCACTTT. Its protein is CASRIQGSGSPLHF.

The V and J genes are TRBV18 and TRBJ1-2; 8 positions match TRBD1. The CDR3 contains 14 residues. Germline V lookup: CDR1 KGHSH, CDR2 LQKENI. V lost 3 bases, J lost 2 bases, and 2 bases stayed unmatched. The CDR3 here is CASSPGQENYGYTF. The CDR3 region has the DNA TGTGCCAGCTCACCGGGACAGGAGAACTATGGCTACACCTTC. Full variable domain (outside the CDR3, taken from reference TRBV18 and TRBJ1-2): NAGVMQNPRHLVRRRGQEARLRCSPMKGHSHVYWYRQLPEEGLKFMVYLQKENIIDESGMPKERFSAEFPKEGPSILRIQQVVRGDSAAYFCASSPGQENYGYTFGSGTRLTVV.

The V gene is TRBV29-1, the J gene TRBJ1-3, with no clear D. The V gene lost 6 bases and the J gene lost 0 bases, with 6 bases spanning the gap. The germline V gene has CDR1 SQVTM and CDR2 ANQGSEA. This CDR3 has 12 residues. DNA of the CDR3: TGCAGCGTGGGGTTCTCTGGAAACACCATATATTTT. Protein sequence: CSVGFSGNTIYF.

This chain connects TRBV14 to TRBJ1-2; 8 bases align to TRBD1. The CDR3 extends over 14 amino acids. Per germline, CDR1 SGHDN and CDR2 FVKESK. With V trimmed by 6 bases and J by 5 bases, 8 bases remained unmatched. The CDR3 coding sequence is TGTGCCAGCAGTTTCCAGGGGGCGAATTATGGCTACACCTTC. Amino acids: CASSFQGANYGYTF.

The rearrangement uses TRBV9 and TRBJ2-3; D gene unclear. The germline CDR1 and CDR2 sequences are SGDLS and YYNGEE. V was pared by 4 bases and J by 5 bases, with 11 bases between. This CDR3 comprises 13 residues. The chain's CDR3 is CASSSRPGDTQYF. CDR3 nucleotides: TGTGCCAGCAGCTCCCGACCGGGAGATACGCAGTATTTT.

The rearrangement joins TRBV11-2 to TRBJ2-7, with a tentative D call TRBD2 (7 bases). In germline, CDR1 is SGHAT, CDR2 FQNNGV. V lost 4 bases and J lost 4, with 14 bases in between. This CDR3 has 14 amino acids. DNA of the CDR3: TGTGCCAGCAGCTCCCGAAGGGGGGGTTACGAGCAGTACTTC. As protein: CASSSRRGGYEQYF.

This clone was recorded a few times. The chain uses TRBV2 and TRBJ2-6; D is undetermined. Trimming removed 3 bases from V and 0 bases from J, with 12 bases in between. CDR1 is SNHLY and CDR2 is FYNNEI in the germline V gene. This CDR3 comprises 17 residues. For the CDR3, the DNA is TGTGCCAGCAGTGAGGGCCGAAGGTCCTCTGGGGCCAACGTCCTGACTTTC. Protein: CASSEGRRSSGANVLTF.

The chain carries TRBV5-5 and TRBJ1-2; D is undetermined. Trimming removed 0 bases from V and 12 bases from J, with 9 bases in between. The CDR3 totals 11 residues. Per the germline V gene, CDR1 is SGHKS and CDR2 is YYEKEE (reference sequence). The CDR3 spells CASSLGTVDTF. CDR3 nucleotide sequence: TGTGCCAGCAGCTTGGGTACCGTGGACACCTTC. Drawing the rest from reference TRBV5-5 and TRBJ1-2, the complete variable domain is DAGVTQSPTHLIKTRGQQVTLRCSPISGHKSVSWYQQVLGQGPQFIFQYYEKEERGRGNFPDRFSARQFPNYSSELNVNALLLGDSALYLCASSLGTVDTFGSGTRLTVV.

The J gene is TRBJ2-3, the V gene TRBV9, with 10 bases identical to TRBD2. This CDR3 contains 17 residues. In germline, CDR1 is SGDLS, CDR2 YYNGEE. Unmatched junction bases numbered 8, after V lost 3 bases and J lost 1 base. This chain's CDR3 is CASSEWVAGGGTDTQYF. As DNA, the CDR3 is TGTGCCAGCAGCGAGTGGGTAGCGGGGGGCGGCACAGATACGCAGTATTTT.

V is TRBV14 and J is TRBJ2-7; D remains unclear. Germline V lookup: CDR1 SGHDN, CDR2 FVKESK. V lost 4 bases and J 0 bases, leaving 10 bases between the germline ends. The CDR3 loop spans 14 amino acids. This CDR3 reads CASSLSSPSYEQYF. In DNA, the CDR3 is TGTGCCAGCAGCCTATCCTCTCCCTCCTACGAGCAGTACTTC.

V gene TRBV7-9 combines with J gene TRBJ1-1; TRBD1 might be the D (5 bases). Germline V lookup: CDR1 SEHNR, CDR2 FQNEAQ (reference sequence). There are 16 residues in the CDR3. Trimming stripped 5 bases from V and 7 bases from J, with 23 bases between. The CDR3 DNA follows: TGTGCCAGCAGCCCGGGCTGGACAAGGGAGATTGGTGAAGCTTTCTTT. Amino acid sequence: CASSPGWTREIGEAFF.

The CDR3 loop is CASSFEPGVTEAFF. The CDR3 DNA reads as TGTGCCAGCAGCTTCGAGCCAGGGGTGACTGAAGCTTTCTTT. The chain uses TRBV5-4 and TRBJ1-1; possibly TRBD1 for D (6 bases). CDR3 length: 14 amino acids. Germline V CDR1 and CDR2: SGHNT, YYREEE (reference sequence). The V and J ends lost 2 bases and 5 bases respectively, with 13 bases between them.

This clone came up once. The V call is TRBV7-3, the J call TRBJ2-5; D is unclear. This CDR3 region has 15 residues. The germline V gene encodes CDR1 SGHTA and CDR2 FQGTGA. V was cut by 0 bases and J by 4 bases, with 12 bases left in between. The CDR3 loop reads CASSLTQRLGETQYF. For the CDR3, the DNA is TGTGCCAGCAGCTTAACCCAGCGACTGGGAGAGACCCAGTACTTC.